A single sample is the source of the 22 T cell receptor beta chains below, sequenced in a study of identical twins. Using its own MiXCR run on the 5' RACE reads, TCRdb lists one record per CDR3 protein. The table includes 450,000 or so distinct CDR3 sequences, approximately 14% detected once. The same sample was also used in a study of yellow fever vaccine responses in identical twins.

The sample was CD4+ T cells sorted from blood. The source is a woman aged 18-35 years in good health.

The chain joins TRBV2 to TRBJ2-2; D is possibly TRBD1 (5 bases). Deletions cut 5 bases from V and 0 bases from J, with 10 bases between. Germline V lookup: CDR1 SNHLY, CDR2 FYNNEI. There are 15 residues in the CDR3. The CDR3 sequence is CASSRQTANTGELFF. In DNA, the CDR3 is TGTGCCAGCAGTCGACAGACCGCGAACACCGGGGAGCTGTTTTTT.

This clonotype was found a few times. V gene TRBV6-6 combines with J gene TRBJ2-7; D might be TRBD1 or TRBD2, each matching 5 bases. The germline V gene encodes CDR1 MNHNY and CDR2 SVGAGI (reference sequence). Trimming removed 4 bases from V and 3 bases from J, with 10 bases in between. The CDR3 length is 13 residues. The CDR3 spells CASSSRGFYEQYF. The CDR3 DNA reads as TGTGCCAGCAGTTCCCGGGGCTTCTACGAGCAGTACTTC.

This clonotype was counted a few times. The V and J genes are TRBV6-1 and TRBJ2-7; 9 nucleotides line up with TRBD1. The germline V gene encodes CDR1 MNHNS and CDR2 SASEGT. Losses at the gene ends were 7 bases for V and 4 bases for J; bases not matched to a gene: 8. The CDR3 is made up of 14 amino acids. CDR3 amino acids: CASTTGTGTYEQYF. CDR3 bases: TGTGCCAGCACCACCGGGACAGGGACGTACGAGCAGTACTTC.

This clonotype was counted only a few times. The DNA for the CDR3 is TGTGCCAGCAGCCGCTTCTCTTTGGAGACCCAGTACTTC. Its protein is CASSRFSLETQYF. This chain uses TRBV3-1 with TRBJ2-5; D not resolved. Trimming cost V 4 bases and J 5 bases, with 11 bases left between them. CDR1 is LGHDT and CDR2 is YNNKEL in the germline V gene (reference sequence). The CDR3 runs to 13 residues.

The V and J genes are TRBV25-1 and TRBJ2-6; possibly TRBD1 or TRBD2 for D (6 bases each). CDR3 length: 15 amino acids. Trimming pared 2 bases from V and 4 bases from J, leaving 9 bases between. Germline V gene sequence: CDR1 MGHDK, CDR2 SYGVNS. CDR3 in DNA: TGTGCCAGCAGTGAAGGGGGGCGGGGGGCCAACGTCCTGACTTTC. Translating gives CASSEGGRGANVLTF.

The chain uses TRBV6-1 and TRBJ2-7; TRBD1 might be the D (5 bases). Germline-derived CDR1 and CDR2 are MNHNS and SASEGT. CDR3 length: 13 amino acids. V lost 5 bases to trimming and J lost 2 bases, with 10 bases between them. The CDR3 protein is CASSTSGPYEQYF. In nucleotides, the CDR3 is TGTGCCAGCAGTACCTCAGGGCCCTACGAGCAGTACTTC.

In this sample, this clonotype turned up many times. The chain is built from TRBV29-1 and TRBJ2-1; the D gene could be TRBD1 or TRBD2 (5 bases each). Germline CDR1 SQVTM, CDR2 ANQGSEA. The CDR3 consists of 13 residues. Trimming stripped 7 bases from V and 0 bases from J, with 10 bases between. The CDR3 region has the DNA TGCAGCGGGGACCTTAGCTCCTACAATGAGCAGTTCTTC. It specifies CSGDLSSYNEQFF.

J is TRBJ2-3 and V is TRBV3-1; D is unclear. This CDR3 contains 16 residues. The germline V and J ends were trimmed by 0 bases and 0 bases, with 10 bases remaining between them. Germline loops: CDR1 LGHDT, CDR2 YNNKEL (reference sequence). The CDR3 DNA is TGTGCCAGCAGCCAAGATAAGGACCCGAGCACAGATACGCAGTATTTT. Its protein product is CASSQDKDPSTDTQYF.

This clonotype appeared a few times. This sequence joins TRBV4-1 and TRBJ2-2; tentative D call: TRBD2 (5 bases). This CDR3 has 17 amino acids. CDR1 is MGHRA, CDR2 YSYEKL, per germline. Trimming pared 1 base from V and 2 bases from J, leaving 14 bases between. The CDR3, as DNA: TGCGCCAGCAGCCAAGGGGGTAGAGGGTCCAACACCGGGGAGCTGTTTTTT. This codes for CASSQGGRGSNTGELFF.

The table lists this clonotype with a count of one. The chain's CDR3 is CASSPTSGRNNEQFF. The CDR3 region has the DNA TGTGCCAGCAGCCCTACTAGCGGGCGTAACAATGAGCAGTTCTTC. V is TRBV7-3 and J is TRBJ2-1; TRBD2 matches 9 bases. This CDR3 spans 15 amino acids. Germline V gene sequence: CDR1 SGHTA, CDR2 FQGTGA. Germline trimming cut 5 bases from V and 5 bases from J; bases unmatched to any gene: 7. Full variable domain (remainder filled in from reference TRBV7-3 and TRBJ2-1): GAGVSQTPSNKVTEKGKYVELRCDPISGHTALYWYRQSLGQGPEFLIYFQGTGAADDSGLPNDRFFAVRPEGSVSTLKIQRTERGDSAVYLCASSPTSGRNNEQFFGPGTRLTVL.

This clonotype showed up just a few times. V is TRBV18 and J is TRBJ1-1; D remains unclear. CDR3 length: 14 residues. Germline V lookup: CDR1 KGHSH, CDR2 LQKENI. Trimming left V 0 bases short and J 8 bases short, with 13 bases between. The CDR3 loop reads CASSPPKSLREAFF. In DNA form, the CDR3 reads TGTGCCAGCTCACCACCCAAGAGTCTTAGGGAAGCTTTCTTT.

The CDR3 DNA follows: TGCGCCAGCAGCCCAGGACCGGCGGGAGGCTCCTACAATGAGCAGTTCTTC. This gives the protein CASSPGPAGGSYNEQFF. The chain employs TRBV5-1 and TRBJ2-1; TRBD2 matches at 8 bases. CDR3 length equals 17 residues. The V gene end was trimmed by 4 bases and the J gene end by 0 bases; junction bases not matched to a gene: 9. The germline CDR1 and CDR2 sequences are SGHRS and YFSETQ.

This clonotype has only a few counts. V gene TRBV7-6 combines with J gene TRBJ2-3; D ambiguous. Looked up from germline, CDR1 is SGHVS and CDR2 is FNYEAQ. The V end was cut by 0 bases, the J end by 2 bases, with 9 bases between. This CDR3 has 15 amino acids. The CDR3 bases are TGTGCCAGCAGCTTAGCCGACGGCACCACAGATACGCAGTATTTT. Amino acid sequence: CASSLADGTTDTQYF.

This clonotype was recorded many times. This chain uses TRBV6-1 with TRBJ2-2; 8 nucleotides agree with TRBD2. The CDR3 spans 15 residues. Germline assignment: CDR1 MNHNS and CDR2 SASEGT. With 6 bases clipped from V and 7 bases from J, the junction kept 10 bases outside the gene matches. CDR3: CASRLSGAAGGELFF. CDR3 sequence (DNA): TGTGCCAGCAGACTTAGCGGGGCCGCGGGCGGGGAGCTGTTTTTT.

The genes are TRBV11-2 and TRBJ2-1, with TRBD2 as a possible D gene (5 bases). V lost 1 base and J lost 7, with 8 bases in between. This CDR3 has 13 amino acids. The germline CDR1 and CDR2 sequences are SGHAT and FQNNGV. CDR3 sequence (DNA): TGTGCCAGCAGCTTAGTCCCGGGGAATGAGCAGTTCTTC. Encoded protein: CASSLVPGNEQFF.

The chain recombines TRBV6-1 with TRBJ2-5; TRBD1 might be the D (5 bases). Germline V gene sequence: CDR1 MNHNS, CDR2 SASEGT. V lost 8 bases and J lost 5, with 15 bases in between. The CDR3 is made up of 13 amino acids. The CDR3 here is CASVGRGRETQYF. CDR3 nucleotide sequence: TGTGCCAGCGTCGGAAGGGGTCGGGAGACCCAGTACTTC.

This CDR3 is CASSPPGLAGYLEETQYF. The CDR3 DNA reads as TGTGCCAGCAGCCCACCCGGACTAGCGGGATATTTGGAAGAGACCCAGTACTTC. The V and J genes are TRBV11-1 and TRBJ2-5; 12 bases line up with TRBD2. Per the germline V gene, CDR1 is SGHAT and CDR2 is FQDESV (reference sequence). The CDR3 covers 18 residues. With V trimmed by 5 bases and J by 3 bases, 13 bases remained unmatched.

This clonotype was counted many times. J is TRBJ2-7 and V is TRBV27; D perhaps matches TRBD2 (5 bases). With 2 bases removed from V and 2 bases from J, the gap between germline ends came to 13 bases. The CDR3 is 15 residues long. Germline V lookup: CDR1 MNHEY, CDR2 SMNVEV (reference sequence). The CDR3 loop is CASSLGLLVTYEQYF. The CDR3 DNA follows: TGTGCCAGCAGTTTAGGACTCCTTGTGACCTACGAGCAGTACTTC.

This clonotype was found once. In nucleotides, the CDR3 is TGTGCCAGCAGTTACTCGGGACAGCTCCAAGAGACCCAGTACTTC. It translates to CASSYSGQLQETQYF. The chain uses TRBV6-5 and TRBJ2-5, with 7 nucleotides matching TRBD1. The CDR3 runs 15 residues. V trimming: 0 bases; J trimming: 1 base; junction bases outside the gene matches: 2. Germline assignment: CDR1 MNHEY and CDR2 SVGAGI.

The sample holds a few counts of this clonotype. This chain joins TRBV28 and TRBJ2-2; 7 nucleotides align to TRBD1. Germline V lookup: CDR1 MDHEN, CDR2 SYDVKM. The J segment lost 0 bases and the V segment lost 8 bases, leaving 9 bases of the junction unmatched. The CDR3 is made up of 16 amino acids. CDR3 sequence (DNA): TGTGCCAGCCTGGAACAGGGGACCGCGAACACCGGGGAGCTGTTTTTT. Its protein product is CASLEQGTANTGELFF.

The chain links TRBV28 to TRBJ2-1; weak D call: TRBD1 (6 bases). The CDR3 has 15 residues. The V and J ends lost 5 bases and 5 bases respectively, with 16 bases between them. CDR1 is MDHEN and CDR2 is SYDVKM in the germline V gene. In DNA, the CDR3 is TGTGCCAGCAGTCTCCCCGGGGACATAGACAATGAGCAGTTCTTC. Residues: CASSLPGDIDNEQFF.

The CDR3 DNA reads as TGCAGTGCGCCGGGCAGGTGGAGCGGGAGTTACGAGCAGTACTTC. This sequence encodes CSAPGRWSGSYEQYF. The chain carries TRBV20-1 and TRBJ2-7; TRBD2 agrees at 8 bases. V was clipped by 6 bases and J by 4 bases; unmatched bases: 14. The CDR3 is 15 residues long. Germline values: CDR1 DFQATT, CDR2 SNEGSKA (reference sequence).